This T cell receptor (beta chain) derives from a study of radiotherapy plus CTLA-4 blockade in lung cancer. Overall study context: Disease control was present in 25% to 35% of patients, and objective responses in approximately 20%.

Only in-frame clones appear in the TCRdb table, and some are missing; sequencing was by immunoSEQ multiplex PCR. Of about 88,000 clones in the sample, around 72% were seen once. Germline-derived CDR1 and CDR2 are MNHNY and SVGAGI (reference sequence). Trimming took 0 bases from V and 4 from J; bases not matched to a gene: 2. The CDR3 runs to 14 residues. Participants had chemo-refractory metastatic non-small-cell lung cancer and were treated with focal radiation plus ipilimumab CTLA-4 blockade. The TCR comes from a human donor with non-small cell lung cancer that progressed on radiotherapy plus ipilimumab. Sample: peripheral blood, taken from a patient treated with radiotherapy plus ipilimumab. V gene TRBV6-6 combines with J gene TRBJ2-7; 8 bases agree with TRBD1. The CDR3 region is CASSYSQGAYEQYF. CDR3 nucleotides: TGTGCCAGCAGTTACTCTCAGGGGGCGTACGAGCAGTACTTC.